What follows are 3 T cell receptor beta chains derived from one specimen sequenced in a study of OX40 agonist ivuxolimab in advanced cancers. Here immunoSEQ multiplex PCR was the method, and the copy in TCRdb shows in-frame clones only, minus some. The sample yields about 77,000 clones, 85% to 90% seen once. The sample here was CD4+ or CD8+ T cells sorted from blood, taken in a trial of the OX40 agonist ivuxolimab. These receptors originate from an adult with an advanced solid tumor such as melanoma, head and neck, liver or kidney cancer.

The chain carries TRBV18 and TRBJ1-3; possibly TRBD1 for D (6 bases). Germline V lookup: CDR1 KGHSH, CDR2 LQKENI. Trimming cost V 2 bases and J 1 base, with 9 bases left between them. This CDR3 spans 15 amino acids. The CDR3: CASSPDRSSGNTIYF. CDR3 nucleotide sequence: TGTGCCAGCTCACCAGACAGGAGTTCTGGAAACACCATATATTTT.

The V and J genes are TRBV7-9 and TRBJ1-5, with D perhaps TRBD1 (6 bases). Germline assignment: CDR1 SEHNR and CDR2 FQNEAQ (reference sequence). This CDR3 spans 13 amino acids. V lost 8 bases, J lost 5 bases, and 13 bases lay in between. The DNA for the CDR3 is TGTGCCAGCGGACGGGGGGCCTATCAGCCCCAGCATTTT. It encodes CASGRGAYQPQHF.

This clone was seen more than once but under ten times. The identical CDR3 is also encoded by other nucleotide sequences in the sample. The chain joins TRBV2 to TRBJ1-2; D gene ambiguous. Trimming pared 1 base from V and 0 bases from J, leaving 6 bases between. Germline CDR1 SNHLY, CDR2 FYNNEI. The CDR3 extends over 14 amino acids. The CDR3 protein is CASSEGGANYGYTF. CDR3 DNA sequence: TGTGCCAGCAGTGAAGGGGGAGCTAACTATGGCTACACCTTC.